The sequence of this T cell receptor (beta chain) was determined in a study of blood T cell repertoires in COVID-19. Study context: The origin of the acute and convalescent COVID-19 samples was the United States, Italy and Spain.

This clone appeared a single time. Using immunoSEQ multiplex PCR, the repertoire was profiled, and TCRdb retains in-frame clones only, with some absent. The table has approximately 440,000 clones, around 91% seen once. Participant ages covered about 18 to 89 years across 25 or so US areas. Donors were grouped by their self-reported clinical history. Resolution of symptoms, clearance, or two negative PCRs was present in recovered Cohort 3 donors. The sequence was collected from a man in his late teens or twenties who had recovered from COVID-19. The sequenced sample was PBMCs or T cells enriched from blood (not recorded which).

The CDR3 DNA is TGCGCCAGCAGCTTGGCCGGGGGGCCGGTCACCGGGGAGCTGTTTTTT. Encoded protein: CASSLAGGPVTGELFF. The rearrangement joins TRBV5-1 to TRBJ2-2, with a possible D match to TRBD2 (7 bases). The V end was cut by 0 bases, the J end by 4 bases, with 13 bases between. Germline values: CDR1 SGHRS, CDR2 YFSETQ. The CDR3 is 16 amino acids.